The 23 T cell receptor beta chains given below trace back to one sample, sequenced in a study of T cell repertoires in urothelial bladder cancer. TCRdb's copy holds only in-frame clones and misses some; the assay was immunoSEQ multiplex PCR. This table holds about 13,000 clones, 66% found once. Sequenced sample: tumor-infiltrating cells from bladder cancer. The receptors derive from a human donor with urothelial carcinoma.

The rearrangement links TRBV11-2 to TRBJ2-3; 9 nucleotides agree with TRBD1. This CDR3 is 17 amino acids long. Germline values: CDR1 SGHAT, CDR2 FQNNGV. V dropped 0 bases and J dropped 4; count of bases not matched to a gene: 8. The CDR3 nucleotides are TGTGCCAGCAGCTTAGACACGGACAGGGGAAACGCAGATACGCAGTATTTT. It is translated as CASSLDTDRGNADTQYF.

The gene calls are TRBV2 and TRBJ2-5; TRBD2 is a possible D gene (6 bases). The V gene lost 2 bases and the J gene lost 4 bases, with 8 bases spanning the gap. The CDR3 has 13 residues. Germline V gene data show CDR1 as SNHLY and CDR2 as FYNNEI. DNA for the CDR3: TGTGCCAGCAGTGAACTAGCGAGAGAGACCCAGTACTTC. Translation: CASSELARETQYF.

V and J are TRBV4-3 and TRBJ2-5; tentatively, D is TRBD1 or TRBD2 (5 bases each). The germline CDR1 and CDR2 sequences are LGHNA and YSLEER. Trimming removed 5 bases at V and 1 base at J, with 14 bases between. This CDR3 spans 15 amino acids. CDR3 DNA: TGCGCCAGCAGCACCGAAGGGGACCCCCAAGAGACCCAGTACTTC. Protein product: CASSTEGDPQETQYF.

The V call is TRBV5-1, the J call TRBJ2-5, with 10 bases identical to TRBD2. CDR1 and CDR2 (germline): SGHRS, YFSETQ. The junction had 8 bases not matched to a gene; V was cut back by 0 bases and J by 9 bases. This CDR3 comprises 15 residues. CDR3 residues: CASSLGASGGGAQYF. CDR3 bases: TGCGCCAGCAGCTTGGGTGCTAGCGGGGGAGGGGCCCAGTACTTC.

The rearrangement uses TRBV21-1 and TRBJ2-7; TRBD2, as called in the table, went unchecked against the DNA. TRBV21-1 counts as a pseudogene. There are 18 residues in the CDR3. CDR3 sequence (DNA): TGTGCCAGCAGCAAAGTACCGGGACTAGCGGGGGCTGGGACCGAGCAGTACGTC. This sequence encodes CASSKVPGLAGAGTEQYV.

The count of this clone is one. The CDR3 is CASSEEAGQGWETQYF. The CDR3 coding sequence is TGTGCCAGCAGTGAAGAAGCGGGACAGGGATGGGAGACCCAGTACTTC. V is TRBV2 and J is TRBJ2-5, with 9 bases matching TRBD1. Trimming removed 1 base from V and 5 bases from J; junction bases left unmatched: 8. The CDR3 consists of 16 residues. Germline V CDR1 and CDR2: SNHLY, FYNNEI. Using reference TRBV2 and TRBJ2-5 for the parts outside the CDR3, the full variable domain is EPEVTQTPSHQVTQMGQEVILRCVPISNHLYFYWYRQILGQKVEFLVSFYNNEISEKSEIFDDQFSVERPDGSNFTLKIRSTKLEDSAMYFCASSEEAGQGWETQYFGPGTRLLVL.

The V and J genes are TRBV27 and TRBJ2-2; the D is unclear. V was pared by 0 bases and J by 6 bases, with 8 bases between. The CDR3 is 14 amino acids. Germline CDR1 MNHEY, CDR2 SMNVEV (reference sequence). The DNA of the CDR3 is TGTGCCAGCAGTTTATCGAGACAAGCCGGGGAGCTGTTTTTT. Amino acid sequence: CASSLSRQAGELFF.

This clone appeared a few times. V is TRBV4-2 and J is TRBJ2-7; D is uncertain. In germline, CDR1 is LGHNA, CDR2 YNFKEQ. This CDR3 comprises 13 residues. The germline V and J ends were trimmed by 1 base and 7 bases, with 11 bases remaining between them. The CDR3 nucleotides read TGTGCCAGCAGCCAAGGGCCCGGTTGGGAGCAGTACTTC. The encoded protein is CASSQGPGWEQYF.

This chain connects TRBV27 to TRBJ2-7; 8 bases fit TRBD2. Germline V gene lookup returns CDR1 MNHEY and CDR2 SMNVEV (reference sequence). Trimming cost V 1 base and J 3 bases; bases outside gene matches: 5. The CDR3 runs 15 residues. In DNA, the CDR3 is TGTGCCAGCAGTTTATACCGGGCGGGGGGCTACGAGCAGTACTTC. As protein: CASSLYRAGGYEQYF.

V usage is TRBV11-2 and J usage is TRBJ1-1; D is unclear. The CDR3 has 13 residues. CDR1 and CDR2 (germline): SGHAT, FQNNGV. The ends were cut back, 6 bases at V and 2 bases at J, with 10 bases in the middle. CDR3 in amino acids: CASSYIQNTEAFF. The CDR3 nucleotides are TGTGCCAGCAGTTACATTCAAAACACTGAAGCTTTCTTT.

This clone occurred a few times. The V and J genes are TRBV2 and TRBJ1-1, with D unresolved. This CDR3 spans 10 amino acids. Trimming removed 4 bases from V and 11 bases from J, with 8 bases in between. Germline loops: CDR1 SNHLY, CDR2 FYNNEI. The CDR3 sequence: CASSVGYAFF. In DNA, the CDR3 is TGTGCCAGCAGTGTGGGGTATGCTTTCTTT.

This chain connects TRBV5-5 to TRBJ2-3; D not resolved. The V end was cut by 4 bases, the J end by 0 bases, with 9 bases between. This CDR3 has 14 amino acids. CDR1 is SGHKS and CDR2 is YYEKEE in the germline V gene (reference sequence). The CDR3 reads CASSGVGSTDTQYF. CDR3 bases: TGTGCCAGCAGCGGGGTCGGTAGCACAGATACGCAGTATTTT.

The rearrangement links TRBV7-3 to TRBJ2-3; D uncertain. With 4 bases removed from V and 6 bases from J, the gap between germline ends came to 11 bases. The germline V gene has CDR1 SGHTA and CDR2 FQGTGA. The CDR3 is made up of 13 amino acids. The CDR3 region has the DNA TGTGCCAGCAGCTCTCCCCGTTCGGATACGCAGTATTTT. Protein: CASSSPRSDTQYF.

The chain uses TRBV7-9 and TRBJ1-5; D is ambiguous. CDR3 length: 14 amino acids. Germline V gives CDR1 SEHNR, CDR2 FQNEAQ (reference sequence). V lost 1 base, J lost 7 bases, and 11 bases lay in between. The CDR3 reads CASSLDGIIQPQHF. The CDR3 region has the DNA TGTGCCAGCAGCTTAGACGGGATAATACAGCCCCAGCATTTT.

The rearrangement uses TRBV15 and TRBJ1-5; 12 bases fit TRBD1. The CDR3 is made up of 17 amino acids. CDR1 is LNHNV and CDR2 is YYDKDF in the germline V gene (reference sequence). Trimming took 0 bases from V and 5 from J; bases not matched to a gene: 5. CDR3 nucleotide sequence: TGTGCCACCAGCAGAGATTTGGGACAGGGGGCCTATCAGCCCCAGCATTTT. It translates to CATSRDLGQGAYQPQHF.

This chain joins TRBV12-5 and TRBJ2-5; the match to TRBD2 covers 13 bases. Germline-derived CDR1 and CDR2 are LGHNT and FRNRAP. The CDR3 is 18 residues long. J gave up 1 base and V 2 bases, and 7 bases lay outside the gene matches. This chain's CDR3 is CASGLFTSGGVLQETQYF. CDR3 bases: TGTGCTAGTGGTTTGTTCACTAGCGGGGGGGTACTCCAAGAGACCCAGTACTTC.

The rearrangement links TRBV2 to TRBJ1-1, with 9 bases aligning to TRBD1. Per germline, CDR1 SNHLY and CDR2 FYNNEI. V shed 4 bases, J shed 7 bases, and the junction held 7 bases outside the gene matches. The CDR3 loop spans 14 amino acids. The CDR3 region has the DNA TGTGCCAGCAGTGCGTTGGACAGGGGAGTTGAAGCTTTCTTT. It is translated as CASSALDRGVEAFF.

The genes are TRBV21-1 and TRBJ1-3; the table's TRBD1 call for D was not verified on the DNA. TRBV21-1 is a documented pseudogene. The CDR3 consists of 18 residues. This CDR3 reads CASSKEGTGALSGNTIYF. In DNA, the CDR3 is TGTGCCAGCAGCAAAGAGGGGACAGGGGCCCTCTCTGGAAACACCATATATTTT.

This clone was recorded only once. The chain has TRBV19 and TRBJ2-2, with D tentatively TRBD2 (6 bases). Trimming took 8 bases from V and 5 from J, leaving 15 bases between them. Per the germline V gene, CDR1 is LNHDA and CDR2 is SQIVND (reference sequence). The CDR3 consists of 14 residues. CDR3 nucleotides: TGTGCCAGTTCGGAGGGCTGGAGGACCGGGGAGCTGTTTTTT. Amino acids: CASSEGWRTGELFF.

This chain joins TRBV5-1 and TRBJ1-1; the D is unclear. The CDR3 has 16 residues. Germline assignment: CDR1 SGHRS and CDR2 YFSETQ. Trimming took 0 bases from V and 2 from J, leaving 14 bases between them. The CDR3 nucleotides are TGCGCCAGCAGCTTGGGAGGGTTTGGGGAAAACACTGAAGCTTTCTTT. This translates into CASSLGGFGENTEAFF.

DNA for the CDR3: TGTGCCAGCAGCCCATTTACAGGGTATCAAAACATTCAGTACTTC. Translated, it gives CASSPFTGYQNIQYF. The rearrangement joins TRBV9 to TRBJ2-4, with D perhaps TRBD1 (6 bases). Looked up from germline, CDR1 is SGDLS and CDR2 is YYNGEE. The V gene lost 4 bases and the J gene lost 5 bases, with 16 bases spanning the gap. This CDR3 is 15 amino acids long.

The chain has TRBV27 and TRBJ2-2, with TRBD2 matching 10 bases. Losses at the gene ends were 5 bases for V and 6 bases for J; bases not matched to a gene: 6. This CDR3 region has 15 residues. CDR1 is MNHEY, CDR2 SMNVEV, per germline (reference sequence). CDR3 amino acids: CASSPQRGGAGELFF. The DNA of the CDR3 is TGTGCCAGCAGTCCACAGCGGGGGGGTGCCGGGGAGCTGTTTTTT.

This chain links TRBV4-1 with TRBJ1-1; TRBD1 matches at 9 bases. Trimming cost V 0 bases and J 11 bases; bases outside gene matches: 4. CDR1 and CDR2 (germline): MGHRA, YSYEKL. The CDR3 contains 13 residues. CDR3 DNA: TGCGCCAGCAGCCAAGAAGGGACAGGGAGCGCTTTCTTT. As protein: CASSQEGTGSAFF.